This T cell receptor (beta chain) came from a study of OX40 agonist ivuxolimab in advanced cancers. Context from the whole study: The costimulatory receptor OX40 (CD134) was targeted by ivuxolimab, a fully human IgG2 agonistic monoclonal antibody. Intravenous ivuxolimab was administered to patients every 2 weeks at six dose levels: 0.01, 0.1, 0.3, 1.5, 3 and 10 mg/kg. Of the approximately 50 dose-escalation patients, hepatocellular carcinoma was present in roughly 19, melanoma in roughly 15, renal cell carcinoma in 9 and head and neck cancer in 9. In the dose-escalation cohort, 65% to 85% of patients were male, and the mean age was roughly 60 years with a range of roughly 23 to 79. Patients were allowed to have had prior anti-PD-1, anti-PD-L1 or anti-CTLA-4 therapy, and approximately 41% of the dose-escalation patients had previously received checkpoint inhibitors. Three dose-escalation patients achieved partial responses, one with hepatocellular carcinoma and two with cutaneous melanoma. The purpose of peripheral TCRbeta sequencing was to test whether ivuxolimab changed TCR sequence diversity and led to clonal T-cell expansion. The paper describes the monotherapy dose-escalation part (N ≈ 50 patients) of the phase I trial of ivuxolimab.

Patients with a history of autoimmune disease or receiving systemic immunosuppression were excluded from the trial. Peripheral blood for TCR sequencing was drawn from every dose cohort at baseline, at cycle 4 day 1 and at cycle 7 day 1. Samples were obtained from an open-label, multicenter, first-in-human phase I dose-escalation trial of ivuxolimab. The trial enrolled adults with locally advanced or metastatic head and neck squamous cell, hepatocellular, melanoma or renal cell carcinoma. CD4+ and CD8+ T cells were sorted separately from peripheral blood before TCR sequencing. Overall study results and their limits: Clonal expansion of both CD4+ and CD8+ blood T cells was observed from baseline to week 6 at doses 0.1 to 3.0 mg/kg. The antigen specificity of the clonally expanded peripheral T cells was not determined. On average, CD8+ T cells showed more expanded clones than CD4+ T cells after ivuxolimab. In partial responders in the 0.1-3.0 mg/kg groups, normalized peripheral clonal expansion was found to be among the lowest, especially among CD8+ T cells. Low levels of normalized T-cell clonal expansion were also seen in some nonresponding patients.

To sequence the TCRbeta CDR3 region, genomic DNA was isolated from the sorted cells. TCRbeta CDR3 regions were sequenced using the immunoSEQ Assay. TCRdb limited this immuneACCESS table to in-frame rearrangements with V and J called. A share of clones is missing; checked studies link under half to unresolved V genes, and the rest is unexplained. For this sample there are tens of thousands of clones; 85% appear just once. Together, the top ten hold 4% of the sample. The trim is 6 bases for V and 2 bases for J, with a gap of 26 bases between the germline ends. The CDR3 runs 18 amino acids, cysteine and phenylalanine included. CDR3 DNA is the only sequence kept; it has 54 bases, read in frame from the first base. From a lookup of the germline V gene, CDR1 and CDR2 are WSHSY and SAAADI. Details on this clone: The target of this receptor is not known. Per-nucleotide qualities are absent, and no much larger clonotype sits a single base away.

This TCR was recovered from an adult with an advanced solid tumor such as melanoma, head and neck, liver or kidney cancer. The material sequenced was CD4+ or CD8+ T cells sorted from blood, taken in a trial of the OX40 agonist ivuxolimab. Recombination joined TRBV10-2 with TRBJ2-7; TRBD1 is perhaps the D gene, given 5 matching bases. The CDR3 region: CASREQDRGPSSTYEQYF. The bases read TGCGCCAGCAGGGAACAGGATAGGGGCCCCTCCTCTACCTACGAGCAGTACTTC.